Below, 21 T cell receptor beta chains from the same sample are listed, as sequenced in a study of blood T cell repertoires in COVID-19. The repertoire was sequenced with immunoSEQ multiplex PCR; TCRdb's copy has only in-frame clones and lacks some. The data show under 350,000 clones, with around 85% seen just once and roughly 11% held by the top ten. Sequences were obtained from peripheral blood. These receptors all come from a woman in her 70s with acute or convalescent COVID-19.

This chain links TRBV5-3 with TRBJ1-1; tentative D call: TRBD1 (6 bases). TRBV5-3 is an ORF for which the function is uncertain. The ends were cut back, 0 bases at V and 0 bases at J, with 12 bases in the middle. CDR3 length: 16 residues. CDR3 sequence reads: CARSLDWTAMNTEAFF. As DNA, the CDR3 is TGTGCCAGAAGCTTGGATTGGACAGCTATGAACACTGAAGCTTTCTTT.

The chain carries TRBV3-1 (or the pseudogene TRBV3-2) and TRBJ1-2, with D unresolved. Germline loops: CDR1 LGHDT, CDR2 YNNKEL (reference sequence). The CDR3 covers 15 residues. V shed 8 bases and J shed 7 bases, with 23 bases lying between them. CDR3 amino acids: CASSRGRGVQGGYTF. The CDR3 bases are TGTGCCAGCTCCCGCGGCCGCGGCGTTCAAGGTGGCTACACCTTC.

In its sample, this clone was seen a few times. The chain combines TRBV4-1 with TRBJ1-5; no clear D. V was shortened by 2 bases and J by 6 bases, with 11 bases between the two germline ends. This CDR3 is built from 14 residues. CDR1 and CDR2 (germline): MGHRA, YSYEKL. CDR3 protein: CASSQLIVSQPQHF. In DNA form, the CDR3 reads TGCGCCAGCAGCCAACTCATTGTCAGTCAGCCCCAGCATTTT.

The V gene is TRBV5-6, the J gene TRBJ1-2; D remains unclear. This CDR3 is built from 13 residues. V was shortened by 0 bases and J by 8 bases, with 11 bases between the two germline ends. Germline V gene lookup returns CDR1 SGHDT and CDR2 YYEEEE. The CDR3 spells CASSLVAVHGYTF. The DNA for the CDR3 is TGTGCCAGCAGCTTGGTGGCGGTTCACGGCTACACCTTC.

The chain employs TRBV4-1 and TRBJ2-2; tentative D call: TRBD1 (7 bases). V lost 1 base to trimming and J lost 6 bases, with 12 bases between them. Looked up from germline, CDR1 is MGHRA and CDR2 is YSYEKL. The CDR3 has 15 residues. The CDR3 DNA follows: TGCGCCAGCAGCCAAGCACCCAGGGGGGCCGGGGAGCTGTTTTTT. It translates to CASSQAPRGAGELFF.

The rearrangement links TRBV30 to TRBJ1-2; 8 bases agree with TRBD1. The ends lost 5 bases at V and 8 bases at J; junction bases unmatched: 10. The CDR3 is 13 amino acids. Per the germline V gene, CDR1 is GTSNPN and CDR2 is SVGIG (reference sequence). The CDR3 here is CAWGPGQVEGYTF. The CDR3 DNA is TGTGCCTGGGGCCCGGGACAGGTTGAAGGCTACACCTTC.

J is TRBJ1-1 and V is TRBV2; D may be TRBD1 (6 bases). Germline CDR1 SNHLY, CDR2 FYNNEI. V was shortened by 7 bases and J by 0 bases, with 9 bases between the two germline ends. The CDR3 sequence is 13 residues long. The chain's CDR3 is CASIRGMNTEAFF. The CDR3 region has the DNA TGTGCCAGCATCAGGGGCATGAACACTGAAGCTTTCTTT.

This clone was detected only once. This chain joins TRBV7-9 and TRBJ1-2; perhaps TRBD1 as D (5 bases). This CDR3 region has 13 residues. The germline V gene has CDR1 SEHNR and CDR2 FQNEAQ (reference sequence). V lost 5 bases to trimming and J lost 4 bases, with 11 bases between them. The CDR3: CASSQEGPYGYTF. The CDR3 DNA reads as TGTGCCAGCAGCCAGGAGGGACCCTATGGCTACACCTTC. Combining the CDR3 with reference TRBV7-9 and TRBJ1-2 gives the whole variable domain DTGVSQNPRHKITKRGQNVTFRCDPISEHNRLYWYRQTLGQGPEFLTYFQNEAQLEKSRLLSDRFSAERPKGSFSTLEIQRTEQGDSAMYLCASSQEGPYGYTFGSGTRLTVV.

The V call is TRBV7-6, the J call TRBJ2-2; D remains unclear. This CDR3 region has 14 residues. CDR1 is SGHVS and CDR2 is FNYEAQ in the germline V gene. Trimming pared 2 bases from V and 5 bases from J, leaving 9 bases between. The CDR3 DNA sequence: TGTGCCAGCAGCTTATTTGAGTGGACCGGGGAGCTGTTTTTT. Its protein product is CASSLFEWTGELFF. Filled out from reference TRBV7-6 and TRBJ2-2, the complete variable domain reads GAGVSQSPRYKVTKRGQDVALRCDPISGHVSLYWYRQALGQGPEFLTYFNYEAQQDKSGLPNDRFSAERPEGSISTLTIQRTEQRDSAMYRCASSLFEWTGELFFGEGSRLTVL.

The chain is built from TRBV5-1 and TRBJ1-6, with D perhaps matching TRBD1 (6 bases). The V end was cut by 0 bases, the J end by 7 bases, with 11 bases between. The CDR3 extends over 15 amino acids. Germline-derived CDR1 and CDR2 are SGHRS and YFSETQ. In nucleotides, the CDR3 is TGCGCCAGCAGCTTGGAGGACAGCCTGAATTCACCCCTCCACTTT. This sequence encodes CASSLEDSLNSPLHF.

The V gene is TRBV29-1, the J gene TRBJ2-7, with D possibly matching TRBD1 (5 bases). The length of the CDR3 is 14 residues. Trimming cost V 2 bases and J 2 bases, with 13 bases left between them. The germline V gene has CDR1 SQVTM and CDR2 ANQGSEA. The CDR3 loop reads CSVEIPGKAYEQYF. Here the CDR3 DNA reads TGCAGCGTTGAAATACCAGGGAAAGCCTACGAGCAGTACTTC.

This chain uses TRBV15 with TRBJ1-4, with D maybe TRBD1 (6 bases). Trimming removed 0 bases from V and 6 bases from J, with 14 bases in between. CDR1 is LNHNV and CDR2 is YYDKDF in the germline V gene (reference sequence). The CDR3 loop spans 16 amino acids. CDR3 residues: CATSRDTGRWDEKLFF. The CDR3 nucleotides are TGTGCCACCAGCAGAGATACAGGGAGATGGGATGAAAAACTGTTTTTT.

The chain combines TRBV6-2 or TRBV6-3 with TRBJ2-4; D might be TRBD2 (6 bases). The germline V gene has CDR1 MNHEY and CDR2 SVGEGT. This CDR3 comprises 21 residues. V dropped 0 bases and J dropped 0 bases, with 24 bases sitting between them. The CDR3, as DNA: TGTGCCAGCAGTTACTCGAATCAAGCGGGTAGTAAGTTCTTAGCCAAAAACATTCAGTACTTC. Translating it yields CASSYSNQAGSKFLAKNIQYF.

V gene TRBV5-1 combines with J gene TRBJ1-3; D is unresolved. The germline gives CDR1 SGHRS, CDR2 YFSETQ. The CDR3 runs 16 residues. V was cut by 4 bases and J by 2 bases, with 16 bases left in between. This chain's CDR3 is CASSEGGGLAGNTIYF. The CDR3 nucleotides are TGCGCCAGCAGCGAGGGAGGAGGGCTGGCTGGAAACACCATATATTTT.

This clone was found once. This rearrangement joins TRBV5-4 to TRBJ2-2, with 11 bases aligning to TRBD1. The junction had 6 bases not matched to a gene; V was cut back by 4 bases and J by 7 bases. The CDR3 extends over 15 amino acids. Germline lookup yields CDR1 SGHNT and CDR2 YYREEE (reference sequence). The CDR3 bases are TGTGCCAGCAGCCCGGGACAGGGGGTCGTCGGGGAGCTGTTTTTT. Amino acid sequence: CASSPGQGVVGELFF.

The V call is TRBV15, the J call TRBJ2-6; D unclear. CDR1 LNHNV and CDR2 YYDKDF come from the germline V gene (reference sequence). The CDR3 has 14 amino acids. The V end lost 4 bases, the J end lost 0 bases, and 4 bases lay between the germline ends. Written as DNA, the CDR3 is TGTGCCACCAGCATCCGCTCTGGGGCCAACGTCCTGACTTTC. Protein sequence: CATSIRSGANVLTF.

This clone was found once. The chain combines TRBV10-2 with TRBJ2-3; TRBD2 matches 14 bases. V lost 3 bases to trimming and J lost 5 bases; unmatched junction nucleotides: 4. CDR3 size: 16 residues. Per the germline V gene, CDR1 is WSHSY and CDR2 is SAAADI. The DNA for the CDR3 is TGCGCCAGCAGTGACCCGACTAGCGGGGGGGGAGATACGCAGTATTTT. Translated: CASSDPTSGGGDTQYF.

The CDR3 here is CASSYLSGRHDYGYTF. CDR3 bases: TGTGCCAGCAGTTACCTTTCAGGGAGGCATGACTATGGCTACACCTTC. The J gene is TRBJ1-2, the V gene TRBV6-5, with a weak D call TRBD1 (5 bases). The V gene lost 2 bases and the J gene lost 3 bases, with 16 bases spanning the gap. This CDR3 has 16 residues. CDR1 MNHEY and CDR2 SVGAGI come from the germline V gene.

This clone was counted between two and nine times. The V and J genes are TRBV11-2 and TRBJ1-2; D is unresolved. Trimming took 0 bases from V and 12 from J, leaving 20 bases between them. This CDR3 has 15 amino acids. Germline V lookup: CDR1 SGHAT, CDR2 FQNNGV. CDR3: CASSLDRVGRNGNTF. CDR3 coding DNA: TGTGCCAGCAGCTTAGATCGGGTAGGGAGGAATGGTAACACCTTC.

The J gene is TRBJ2-2, the V gene TRBV5-4; TRBD1 matches at 7 bases. The CDR3 extends over 14 amino acids. CDR1 and CDR2 from the germline V gene are SGHNT and YYREEE (reference sequence). Unmatched junction bases numbered 6, after V lost 4 bases and J lost 6 bases. For the CDR3, the DNA is TGTGCCAGCAGCCTGACAGGGTCGGCCGGGGAGCTGTTTTTT. Residues: CASSLTGSAGELFF. Filled out from reference TRBV5-4 and TRBJ2-2, the complete variable domain reads ETGVTQSPTHLIKTRGQQVTLRCSSQSGHNTVSWYQQALGQGPQFIFQYYREEENGRGNFPPRFSGLQFPNYSSELNVNALELDDSALYLCASSLTGSAGELFFGEGSRLTVL.

This clone was observed a few times. The rearrangement uses TRBV7-9 and TRBJ2-7; 8 bases line up with TRBD2. This CDR3 contains 15 residues. Germline V gives CDR1 SEHNR, CDR2 FQNEAQ (reference sequence). J gave up 0 bases and V 3 bases, and 4 bases lay outside the gene matches. CDR3 residues: CASSFSGGYSYEQYF. The DNA for the CDR3 is TGTGCCAGCAGCTTCAGCGGGGGATACTCCTACGAGCAGTACTTC. Full variable domain (remainder filled in from reference TRBV7-9 and TRBJ2-7): DTGVSQNPRHKITKRGQNVTFRCDPISEHNRLYWYRQTLGQGPEFLTYFQNEAQLEKSRLLSDRFSAERPKGSFSTLEIQRTEQGDSAMYLCASSFSGGYSYEQYFGPGTRLTVT.